These 12 T cell receptor beta chains came from one sample sequenced in a study of cytomegalovirus exposure and HLA in healthy donors. Libraries were prepared by immunoSEQ multiplex PCR; TCRdb keeps only in-frame clonotypes and omits some of them. The sample includes 200,000 to 250,000 clones, roughly 84% of them seen just once. Material for sequencing was PBMCs. All receptors come from a woman aged 25 to 39 in good health and CMV-seropositive.

This clone was found once. The rearrangement uses TRBV4-3 and TRBJ2-3, with 12 bases lining up with TRBD2. The V gene's germline CDR1 is LGHNA and CDR2 YSLEER. V lost 4 bases, J lost 4 bases, and 6 bases stayed unmatched. The CDR3 loop spans 16 amino acids. This CDR3 is CASSRLAGGPSDTQYF. In DNA, the CDR3 is TGCGCCAGCAGCCGCCTAGCGGGAGGGCCTTCAGATACGCAGTATTTT.

The chain carries TRBV13 and TRBJ2-7; 10 positions agree with TRBD2. The junction had 7 bases not matched to a gene; V was cut back by 5 bases and J by 6 bases. This CDR3 is 14 amino acids long. The germline CDR1 and CDR2 sequences are PRHDT and FYEKMQ (reference sequence). The CDR3 sequence: CASSGSSGSREQYF. The CDR3 bases are TGTGCCAGCAGCGGTTCTAGCGGGAGCCGCGAGCAGTACTTC.

The chain is built from TRBV18 and TRBJ2-7; D may be TRBD1 or TRBD2 (5 bases each). The CDR3 contains 14 residues. V lost 4 bases, J lost 4 bases, and 14 bases lay in between. CDR1 is KGHSH and CDR2 is LQKENI in the germline V gene. In DNA form, the CDR3 reads TGTGCCAGCTCACTGAGGGACGGCGGATACGAGCAGTACTTC. Amino acid sequence: CASSLRDGGYEQYF.

The chain combines TRBV28 with TRBJ1-2; 7 nucleotides align to TRBD1. There are 12 residues in the CDR3. Losses at the gene ends were 6 bases for V and 4 bases for J; bases not matched to a gene: 2. Germline CDR1 is MDHEN and CDR2 is SYDVKM. The CDR3 DNA follows: TGTGCCAGCAGCTGGGACAGCTATGGCTACACCTTC. Encoded protein: CASSWDSYGYTF.

The V call is TRBV18, the J call TRBJ1-2; D gene ambiguous. Trimming left V 4 bases short and J 6 bases short, with 9 bases between. There are 12 residues in the CDR3. Per germline, CDR1 KGHSH and CDR2 LQKENI. The CDR3 is CASSRVGNGYTF. As DNA, the CDR3 is TGTGCCAGCTCACGAGTTGGAAATGGCTACACCTTC.

V and J are TRBV10-3 and TRBJ1-4; no firm D call. Trimming took off 3 bases at V and 3 bases at J, with 14 bases between the two ends. CDR1 and CDR2 (germline): ENHRY, SYGVKD. The CDR3 runs 16 residues. In nucleotides, the CDR3 is TGTGCCATCAGTGAACATGCGTGGAGACCTAATGAAAAACTGTTTTTT. Translation gives CAISEHAWRPNEKLFF.

V and J are TRBV7-2 and TRBJ2-7, with 9 bases identical to TRBD2. CDR3 length equals 15 residues. V lost 5 bases to trimming and J lost 1 base; unmatched junction nucleotides: 6. In germline, CDR1 is SGHTA, CDR2 FQGNSA. CDR3 sequence reads: CASSPAAGGSYEQYF. As DNA, the CDR3 is TGTGCCAGCAGCCCTGCAGCGGGAGGTTCCTACGAGCAGTACTTC.

CDR3 in DNA: TGTGCCAGTAGTGTCAAACTACAGGGGTTTGGGGCGAACACTGAAGCTTTCTTT. This translates into CASSVKLQGFGANTEAFF. The genes are TRBV19 and TRBJ1-1, with 7 bases that match TRBD1. Trimming removed 5 bases from V and 1 base from J; junction bases left unmatched: 16. The CDR3 runs 18 residues. Germline V CDR1 and CDR2: LNHDA, SQIVND (reference sequence). The whole variable domain, filled in from reference TRBV19 and TRBJ1-1, reads DGGITQSPKYLFRKEGQNVTLSCEQNLNHDAMYWYRQDPGQGLRLIYYSQIVNDFQKGDIAEGYSVSREKKESFPLTVTSAQKNPTAFYLCASSVKLQGFGANTEAFFGQGTRLTVV.

Within the sample, this clone is large (0.1 to 1%). The J gene is TRBJ2-1, the V gene TRBV9, with 7 nucleotides matching TRBD2. This CDR3 has 15 amino acids. CDR1 and CDR2 from the germline V gene are SGDLS and YYNGEE. V gave up 0 bases and J gave up 5 bases; unmatched junction bases: 5. CDR3 amino acids: CASSVGGSSNNEQFF. In DNA, the CDR3 is TGTGCCAGCAGCGTAGGCGGGAGCAGCAACAATGAGCAGTTCTTC.

The chain has TRBV5-4 and TRBJ1-2; D possibly corresponds to TRBD1 (6 bases). The CDR3 consists of 14 residues. The germline V and J ends were trimmed by 2 bases and 9 bases, with 17 bases remaining between them. The germline V gene has CDR1 SGHNT and CDR2 YYREEE (reference sequence). The CDR3 sequence: CASSFGTLESRYTF. CDR3 nucleotides: TGTGCCAGCAGCTTTGGGACACTGGAATCTCGCTACACCTTC.

The V and J genes are TRBV14 and TRBJ1-3; D is unresolved. Germline values: CDR1 SGHDN, CDR2 FVKESK. The CDR3 spans 14 residues. V was shortened by 3 bases and J by 0 bases, with 6 bases between the two germline ends. The CDR3 coding sequence is TGTGCCAGCAGCCATTGGACCTCTGGAAACACCATATATTTT. Translating gives CASSHWTSGNTIYF.

This clone has a single count. The gene calls are TRBV10-3 and TRBJ1-1; TRBD1 agrees at 8 bases. Losses at the gene ends were 6 bases for V and 6 bases for J; bases not matched to a gene: 9. Germline loops: CDR1 ENHRY, CDR2 SYGVKD. This CDR3 region has 14 residues. The CDR3, as DNA: TGTGCCATCAGGTCCAAGACAGGGGACCCTGAAGCTTTCTTT. It yields the protein CAIRSKTGDPEAFF.